The 25 T cell receptor beta chains listed next were all sequenced from one sample in a study of T-cell reconstitution after alpha-beta-depleted transplantation in children. As it was prepared, the TCRbeta library received unique molecular identifiers. Each CDR3 protein is one row after TCRdb ran MiXCR on the PCR reads. This sample yields about 590,000 distinct CDR3 sequences, of which roughly 13% are seen a single time; 2% to 2.5% belongs to the top ten. The sample was PBMCs, mostly from graft donor cells, taken 360 days after TCRalphabeta/CD19-depleted stem cell transplant. All receptors derive from a male patient younger than 18 who had a stem cell transplant for acute myeloid leukemia, so the T cells may come from the graft donor.

The V call is TRBV19, the J call TRBJ2-1; D call uncertain. Trimming cost V 5 bases and J 6 bases, with 14 bases left between them. The CDR3 totals 14 residues. Per the germline V gene, CDR1 is LNHDA and CDR2 is SQIVND (reference sequence). The CDR3 loop is CASSQAKASNEQFF. The CDR3 region has the DNA TGTGCCAGTAGTCAAGCAAAGGCTTCCAATGAGCAGTTCTTC. Full variable domain (outside the CDR3, taken from reference TRBV19 and TRBJ2-1): DGGITQSPKYLFRKEGQNVTLSCEQNLNHDAMYWYRQDPGQGLRLIYYSQIVNDFQKGDIAEGYSVSREKKESFPLTVTSAQKNPTAFYLCASSQAKASNEQFFGPGTRLTVL.

This clonotype was seen only a few times. The chain couples TRBV6-1 to TRBJ1-2; perhaps TRBD1 as D (6 bases). V lost 4 bases and J 11 bases, leaving 17 bases between the germline ends. CDR1 and CDR2 from the germline V gene are MNHNS and SASEGT. The CDR3 loop spans 13 amino acids. CDR3 loop: CASSAYGQQGYTF. CDR3 DNA sequence: TGTGCCAGCAGTGCCTATGGACAGCAAGGTTACACCTTC.

The table lists this clonotype with many counts. The rearrangement links TRBV29-1 to TRBJ2-1; perhaps TRBD2 as D (6 bases). In germline, CDR1 is SQVTM, CDR2 ANQGSEA. The CDR3 covers 15 residues. In DNA, the CDR3 is TGCAGTCACCTGGGGAGGAGGACTCCGATTACCGAGCAGTTCTTC. Encoded protein: CSHLGRRTPITEQFF.

The chain joins TRBV29-1 to TRBJ2-7; 7 bases align to TRBD1. The CDR3 totals 15 residues. The V gene end was trimmed by 3 bases and the J gene end by 0 bases; junction bases not matched to a gene: 8. Germline V gives CDR1 SQVTM, CDR2 ANQGSEA. The CDR3: CSVERVRDSSYEQYF. The CDR3 coding sequence is TGCAGCGTTGAGAGAGTCCGGGACAGCTCCTACGAGCAGTACTTC.

This chain connects TRBV20-1 to TRBJ2-7; D gene ambiguous. Germline CDR1 reads DFQATT; CDR2 reads SNEGSKA (reference sequence). V was clipped by 1 base and J by 2 bases, with 12 bases between them. CDR3 length: 14 amino acids. The CDR3 loop reads CSARVSNNPYEQYF. CDR3 DNA: TGCAGTGCTAGAGTAAGCAACAATCCCTACGAGCAGTACTTC.

This clonotype appeared many times. The CDR3 region is CASSTTGKSEQYF. DNA of the CDR3: TGTGCCAGCAGTACCACAGGGAAAAGCGAGCAGTACTTC. The chain has TRBV12-3 or TRBV12-4 and TRBJ2-7; D possibly corresponds to TRBD1 (6 bases). The CDR3 contains 13 residues. Trimming took off 5 bases at V and 6 bases at J, with 14 bases between the two ends.

This clonotype turned up a few times. This chain joins TRBV10-3 and TRBJ2-2; D not certain. V lost 2 bases and J 8 bases, leaving 9 bases between the germline ends. This CDR3 has 13 residues. Per the germline V gene, CDR1 is ENHRY and CDR2 is SYGVKD. CDR3 protein: CAISEPTSGELFF. The DNA of the CDR3 is TGTGCCATCAGTGAGCCTACCTCGGGGGAGCTGTTTTTT.

In this sample, this clonotype turned up a few times. This chain joins TRBV12-3 or TRBV12-4 and TRBJ2-7; 7 bases match TRBD2. This CDR3 has 13 residues. J lost 6 bases, V lost 5 bases, and 7 bases had no gene match. CDR3 nucleotides: TGTGCCAGCAGTCTCTCGGGACTACCCGAGCAGTACTTC. Translated, it gives CASSLSGLPEQYF.

The table lists this clonotype with many counts. This rearrangement joins TRBV28 to TRBJ1-2; 9 nucleotides agree with TRBD1. Trimming cost V 2 bases and J 3 bases; bases outside gene matches: 7. This CDR3 is built from 16 residues. From germline, CDR1 is MDHEN and CDR2 SYDVKM. CDR3 amino acids: CASSLPGQGRYYGYTF. The CDR3 DNA reads TGTGCCAGCAGTTTACCCGGACAGGGGAGGTACTATGGCTACACCTTC.

In this sample, this clonotype turned up many times. The chain joins TRBV24-1 to TRBJ2-3, with 12 bases aligning to TRBD2. Germline CDR1 and CDR2: KGHDR and SFDVKD. The CDR3 is 16 amino acids. V lost 4 bases to trimming and J lost 4 bases; unmatched junction nucleotides: 5. DNA of the CDR3: TGTGCCACCAGTGACCCGACTAGCGGGAGTTCAGATACGCAGTATTTT. Its translation: CATSDPTSGSSDTQYF.

The chain links TRBV20-1 to TRBJ2-5; possible D gene TRBD1, 6 bases. The CDR3 totals 15 residues. In germline, CDR1 is DFQATT, CDR2 SNEGSKA (reference sequence). With 0 bases removed from V and 9 bases from J, the gap between germline ends came to 20 bases. The DNA of the CDR3 is TGCAGTGCTAGAGAGGTAGAACAGGGACAAACGGCCCAGTACTTC. Translating gives CSAREVEQGQTAQYF.

This clonotype came up once. This chain uses TRBV7-3 with TRBJ2-1, with 12 bases fitting TRBD2. From germline, CDR1 is SGHTA and CDR2 FQGTGA. The V gene end was trimmed by 5 bases and the J gene end by 7 bases; junction bases not matched to a gene: 9. This CDR3 comprises 16 residues. CDR3 in DNA: TGTGCCAGCAGCCCGAGAAGACTAGCGGGAGTGAATGAGCAGTTCTTC. It is translated as CASSPRRLAGVNEQFF.

The CDR3 region is CASSLAPIPSTDTQYF. The CDR3 nucleotides read TGTGCCAGCAGCTTAGCGCCAATCCCTAGCACAGATACGCAGTATTTT. The V gene is TRBV7-6, the J gene TRBJ2-3, with no clear D. CDR3 length: 16 amino acids. Trimming cost V 0 bases and J 0 bases, with 10 bases left between them. The germline V gene has CDR1 SGHVS and CDR2 FNYEAQ.

The chain recombines TRBV6-5 with TRBJ2-7; TRBD2 matches 7 bases. This CDR3 has 16 residues. The ends lost 1 base at V and 0 bases at J; junction bases unmatched: 6. Germline V gene data show CDR1 as MNHEY and CDR2 as SVGAGI. The CDR3 DNA follows: TGTGCCAGCAGTTACTTTAGCGGGTACCCCTCCTACGAGCAGTACTTC. Its translation: CASSYFSGYPSYEQYF.

The gene calls are TRBV28 and TRBJ2-1; 10 nucleotides match TRBD2. The J segment lost 0 bases and the V segment lost 7 bases, leaving 0 bases of the junction unmatched. The CDR3 extends over 14 amino acids. The V gene's germline CDR1 is MDHEN and CDR2 SYDVKM. CDR3 amino acids: CASTSGGSYNEQFF. The CDR3, as DNA: TGTGCCAGCACTAGCGGGGGCTCCTACAATGAGCAGTTCTTC.

This clonotype was seen a handful of times. J is TRBJ2-1 and V is TRBV6-5; 9 positions match TRBD2. The V gene's germline CDR1 is MNHEY and CDR2 SVGAGI. This CDR3 has 17 amino acids. With V trimmed by 2 bases and J by 2 bases, 7 bases remained unmatched. The CDR3 DNA reads as TGTGCCAGCAGTTACAGGAGTAGCGGGAGTCCCTACAATGAGCAGTTCTTC. Translated: CASSYRSSGSPYNEQFF.

This clonotype has just a few counts. This chain joins TRBV21-1 and TRBJ2-7; the tabulated D call, TRBD1, remains unverified against the DNA. TRBV21-1 is an annotated pseudogene. CDR3 length: 19 residues. DNA for the CDR3: TGTGCCAGCAGCAAATGGACCCCCCCCGGAACAGATTTCTCCTACGAGCAGTACTTC. It translates to CASSKWTPPGTDFSYEQYF.

This chain connects TRBV30 to TRBJ2-1; no reliable D call. Germline-derived CDR1 and CDR2 are GTSNPN and SVGIG (reference sequence). This CDR3 has 11 residues. Trimming stripped 4 bases from V and 6 bases from J, with 7 bases between. Here the CDR3 reads CAWTYSNEQFF. The CDR3 nucleotides read TGTGCCTGGACTTACAGCAATGAGCAGTTCTTC.

The chain joins TRBV7-2 to TRBJ2-7; no reliable D call. This CDR3 is 17 amino acids long. Germline V lookup: CDR1 SGHTA, CDR2 FQGNSA. V lost 1 base to trimming and J lost 7 bases, with 23 bases between them. The CDR3, as DNA: TGTGCCAGCAGCTTAGTAAGGATCCTTAAAGCGCAGGAGGAGCAGTACTTC. Encoded protein: CASSLVRILKAQEEQYF.

The gene calls are TRBV30 and TRBJ1-2; possibly TRBD1 for D (5 bases). This CDR3 contains 13 residues. Germline assignment: CDR1 GTSNPN and CDR2 SVGIG (reference sequence). Deletions cut 2 bases from V and 7 bases from J, with 14 bases between. The CDR3 loop reads CAWSRDFPGGYTF. In nucleotides, the CDR3 is TGTGCCTGGAGTCGGGACTTTCCCGGTGGCTACACCTTC.

The chain employs TRBV19 and TRBJ1-1; the D gene is possibly TRBD1 (5 bases). Germline V CDR1 and CDR2: LNHDA, SQIVND (reference sequence). Trimming left V 3 bases short and J 4 bases short, with 21 bases between. The CDR3 spans 17 residues. The CDR3 protein is CASSITLGGAGGTEAFF. CDR3 coding DNA: TGTGCCAGTAGTATTACCCTTGGAGGGGCGGGTGGCACTGAAGCTTTCTTT.

The chain is built from TRBV7-6 and TRBJ2-7; 9 bases are shared with TRBD1. Trimming at V came to 2 bases and at J to 2 bases, leaving 4 bases not matched to a gene. The CDR3 has 15 amino acids. CDR1 is SGHVS and CDR2 is FNYEAQ in the germline V gene. In DNA form, the CDR3 reads TGTGCCAGCAGCTTAACACAGGGGGCTACCTACGAGCAGTACTTC. Residues: CASSLTQGATYEQYF.

This clonotype has just a few counts. The V and J genes are TRBV25-1 and TRBJ2-7; TRBD1 matches 9 bases. V lost 4 bases, J lost 0 bases, and 7 bases stayed unmatched. Germline V gives CDR1 MGHDK, CDR2 SYGVNS. The CDR3 runs 16 residues. The CDR3 spells CASSATRGQGSYEQYF. CDR3 sequence (DNA): TGTGCCAGCAGTGCGACGAGGGGACAGGGCTCCTACGAGCAGTACTTC.

This clonotype was counted only a few times. This chain joins TRBV28 and TRBJ1-3; perhaps TRBD1 as D (5 bases). The CDR3 totals 14 residues. Trimming removed 6 bases from V and 2 bases from J, with 11 bases in between. CDR1 and CDR2 (germline): MDHEN, SYDVKM. DNA of the CDR3: TGTGCCAGCAGCCCCCCGGGGGCTGGAAACACCATATATTTT. This encodes CASSPPGAGNTIYF.

This clonotype was counted ten times or more. The chain carries TRBV28 and TRBJ2-7, with TRBD1 as a possible D gene (6 bases). The CDR3 length is 15 residues. Germline-derived CDR1 and CDR2 are MDHEN and SYDVKM. The germline V and J ends were trimmed by 2 bases and 1 base, with 12 bases remaining between them. DNA of the CDR3: TGTGCCAGCAGTTTAAAGGGGACACCTTCCTACGAGCAGTACTTC. As protein: CASSLKGTPSYEQYF.